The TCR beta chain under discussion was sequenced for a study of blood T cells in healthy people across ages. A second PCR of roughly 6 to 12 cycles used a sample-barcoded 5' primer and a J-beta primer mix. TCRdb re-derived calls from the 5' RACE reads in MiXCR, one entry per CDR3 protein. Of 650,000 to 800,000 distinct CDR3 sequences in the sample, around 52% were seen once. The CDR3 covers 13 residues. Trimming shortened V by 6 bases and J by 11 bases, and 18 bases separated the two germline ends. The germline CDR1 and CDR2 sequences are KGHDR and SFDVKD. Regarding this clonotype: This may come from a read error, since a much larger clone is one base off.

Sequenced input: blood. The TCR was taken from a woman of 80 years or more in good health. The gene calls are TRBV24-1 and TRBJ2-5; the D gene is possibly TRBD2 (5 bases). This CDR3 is CATSSTSYNEQYF. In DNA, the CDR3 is TGTGCCACCAGTTCCACTAGTTACAATGAGCAGTACTTC.